This T cell receptor beta chain was sequenced in a study of CD8+CD57+ T cells in acquired aplastic anemia. Study in general: Sorting CD4+ and CD8+ cells gave DNA averaging 3.2 ug. General study points: The number of CD8+ CDR3 sequences shared by patients and controls was twenty-nine.

Sequencing was done on patients that had shown CD8+CD57+ cell expansion by flow cytometry. Therapy had not been given to patients before blood sampling. The CDR3 contains 16 residues. J was trimmed by 0 bases and V by 5 bases; bases with no gene match: 7. The germline CDR1 and CDR2 sequences are SGDLS and YYNGEE. This clonotype was seen many times. Its antigen is not identified. TCR beta VDJ and CDR3 were profiled, and genomic DNA was the template. A single record per CDR3 protein comes from TCRdb applying MiXCR to the reads. The sample has 150,000 to 200,000 distinct CDR3 sequences; around 50% are singletons.

The TCR originated in a human donor with aplastic anemia. The chain is built from TRBV9 and TRBJ2-2, with TRBD2 matching 7 bases. Sequencing was performed on sorted CD4+, CD8+, or CD8+CD57+ T cells (not recorded which) from PBMCs. The CDR3: CASSWGGLSNTGELFF. The DNA for the CDR3 is TGTGCCAGCAGTTGGGGGGGACTGTCGAACACCGGGGAGCTGTTTTTT.